These 16 T cell receptor beta chains were all obtained from the same sample, sequenced in a study of T cell repertoires in cytomegalovirus infection. TCRdb recomputed calls from the reads with MiXCR, one row per CDR3 protein. The top ten hold 5.5% to 8% of the sample, which has 200,000 to 250,000 distinct CDR3 sequences, approximately 7% seen once. The sequenced sample consisted of PBMCs. All receptors derive from a human donor in good health (CMV status not recorded). Some clones in this sample may be carry-over from other donors' samples.

This clonotype was detected many times. This rearrangement joins TRBV7-9 to TRBJ1-5; TRBD1 agrees at 8 bases. Germline CDR1 reads SEHNR; CDR2 reads FQNEAQ (reference sequence). The CDR3 extends over 12 amino acids. The CDR3 coding sequence is TGTGGGGCAGGGGGCGGGGGAAACTACCAGCATTTT. Translating it yields CGAGGGGNYQHF.

This clonotype was observed a single time. A much larger clone lies a single base off, so this may be a read error. CDR3 region: CASSVVWEDTQYF. CDR3 nucleotide sequence: TGTGCCAGCAGCGTAGTGTGGGAAGATACGCAGTATTTT. J is TRBJ2-3 and V is TRBV7-3; D not resolved. Germline V gene sequence: CDR1 SGHTA, CDR2 FQGTGA. The CDR3 totals 13 residues. The V end lost 5 bases, the J end lost 5 bases, and 11 bases lay between the germline ends.

This clonotype was counted at least ten times. The chain joins TRBV7-9 to TRBJ1-4; 7 positions agree with TRBD1. V was clipped by 2 bases and J by 0 bases; unmatched bases: 6. Germline V gene sequence: CDR1 SEHNR, CDR2 FQNEAQ (reference sequence). The CDR3 is made up of 17 amino acids. In nucleotides, the CDR3 is TGTGCCAGCAGCTTATTTCAGGGGGACGCAACTAATGAAAAACTGTTTTTT. Its translation: CASSLFQGDATNEKLFF. Based on the CDR3 plus reference TRBV7-9 and TRBJ1-4, the full variable domain is DTGVSQNPRHKITKRGQNVTFRCDPISEHNRLYWYRQTLGQGPEFLTYFQNEAQLEKSRLLSDRFSAERPKGSFSTLEIQRTEQGDSAMYLCASSLFQGDATNEKLFFGSGTQLSVL.

V is TRBV20-1 and J is TRBJ1-2; D may be TRBD1 (5 bases). In germline, CDR1 is DFQATT, CDR2 SNEGSKA (reference sequence). The length of the CDR3 is 13 residues. Between the trimmed V and J ends, which lost 5 bases and 8 bases, there was a span of 18 bases. CDR3 sequence reads: CSAGQGTQAGYTF. For the CDR3, the DNA is TGCAGTGCTGGCCAAGGGACGCAGGCCGGCTACACCTTC.

Many counts were recorded for this clonotype. CDR3 nucleotide sequence: TGTGCCAGCAGCTGGGGACAGGGGACTGAAGCTTTCTTT. This translates into CASSWGQGTEAFF. The chain joins TRBV7-2 to TRBJ1-1; 10 bases agree with TRBD1. Germline V CDR1 and CDR2: SGHTA, FQGNSA. The CDR3 is 13 residues long. Unmatched junction bases numbered 1, after V lost 4 bases and J lost 5 bases.

Many counts were recorded for this clonotype. V and J are TRBV10-3 and TRBJ2-3; TRBD2 matches 8 bases. The J segment lost 0 bases and the V segment lost 11 bases, leaving 7 bases of the junction unmatched. Germline-derived CDR1 and CDR2 are ENHRY and SYGVKD. The CDR3 is 14 residues long. DNA for the CDR3: TGTGCCTCTCGGGGGGGCCAAAGCACAGATACGCAGTATTTT. It encodes CASRGGQSTDTQYF.

This clonotype was counted ten times or more. The V call is TRBV6-5, the J call TRBJ1-5, with TRBD1 identical over 8 bases. CDR3 size: 16 residues. V shed 6 bases and J 1 base; nucleotides not matched to a gene: 8. Germline V lookup: CDR1 MNHEY, CDR2 SVGAGI. The chain's CDR3 is CASRRTGRGSNQPQHF. The CDR3 DNA follows: TGTGCCAGCAGGAGGACAGGGAGGGGGAGCAATCAGCCCCAGCATTTT.

The chain combines TRBV5-1 with TRBJ2-1, with D possibly being TRBD1 or TRBD2 (5 bases each). Trimming removed 0 bases from V and 5 bases from J, with 24 bases in between. Per the germline V gene, CDR1 is SGHRS and CDR2 is YFSETQ. The CDR3 covers 19 residues. DNA for the CDR3: TGCGCCAGCAGCTTGGGCCTTGGGGGTAGCGCACGGACCCACAATGAGCAGTTCTTC. Translated: CASSLGLGGSARTHNEQFF.

As DNA, the CDR3 is TGTGCCAGCAGTTTAGAAGGCGCGCATCAGCCCCAGCATTTT. Its protein product is CASSLEGAHQPQHF. The chain couples TRBV12-3 or TRBV12-4 to TRBJ1-5; D unresolved. CDR3 length equals 14 residues. V lost 1 base to trimming and J lost 5 bases, with 9 bases between them.

This clonotype was picked up a small number of times. J is TRBJ2-1 and V is TRBV29-1; 7 bases line up with TRBD1. This CDR3 has 13 amino acids. Germline V gives CDR1 SQVTM, CDR2 ANQGSEA. V dropped 7 bases and J dropped 0; count of bases not matched to a gene: 3. CDR3 in amino acids: CSAGQDSYNEQFF. The CDR3 nucleotides read TGCAGCGCCGGACAGGACTCCTACAATGAGCAGTTCTTC.

A few counts support this clonotype. The chain recombines TRBV10-3 with TRBJ2-2, with D perhaps TRBD2 (6 bases). Trimming took off 2 bases at V and 0 bases at J, with 7 bases between the two ends. The germline V gene has CDR1 ENHRY and CDR2 SYGVKD. This CDR3 is built from 15 residues. In DNA form, the CDR3 reads TGTGCCATCAGTGAGCCGGGAGCGAACACCGGGGAGCTGTTTTTT. It specifies CAISEPGANTGELFF.

Ten or more counts support this clonotype. The rearrangement links TRBV7-2 to TRBJ2-2; 8 nucleotides line up with TRBD2. The CDR3 loop spans 18 amino acids. Germline CDR1 reads SGHTA; CDR2 reads FQGNSA. Germline trimming cut 5 bases from V and 4 bases from J; bases unmatched to any gene: 15. The CDR3 here is CASSPFLRGAGGTGELFF. DNA of the CDR3: TGTGCCAGCAGCCCGTTCTTGCGGGGGGCCGGGGGCACCGGGGAGCTGTTTTTT.

At least ten counts were recorded for this clonotype. The rearrangement uses TRBV5-1 and TRBJ2-5; 9 positions agree with TRBD1. CDR1 is SGHRS and CDR2 is YFSETQ in the germline V gene. After removal of 1 base from V and 5 bases from J, the junction contained 6 bases not matched to a gene. The CDR3 has 15 residues. CDR3: CASSLNTGGAETQYF. The CDR3 bases are TGCGCCAGCAGCTTGAATACAGGGGGCGCCGAGACCCAGTACTTC. The variable domain in full, with the rest retrieved from reference TRBV5-1 and TRBJ2-5, is KAGVTQTPRYLIKTRGQQVTLSCSPISGHRSVSWYQQTPGQGLQFLFEYFSETQRNKGNFPGRFSGRQFSNSRSEMNVSTLELGDSALYLCASSLNTGGAETQYFGPGTRLLVL.

This clonotype was counted at least ten times. This rearrangement joins TRBV11-2 to TRBJ2-7; D gene unclear. The CDR3 has 16 residues. CDR1 and CDR2 (germline): SGHAT, FQNNGV. V was pared by 3 bases and J by 1 base, with 16 bases between. DNA of the CDR3: TGTGCCAGCAGCTTCCCTAGTCCCACACCTTCCTACGAGCAGTACTTC. The encoded protein is CASSFPSPTPSYEQYF.

There are many counts of this clonotype. The rearrangement uses TRBV7-9 and TRBJ2-1; D is possibly TRBD2 (5 bases). There are 14 residues in the CDR3. Germline CDR1 is SEHNR and CDR2 is FQNEAQ (reference sequence). Trimming took 1 base from V and 9 from J, leaving 13 bases between them. The CDR3 coding sequence is TGTGCCAGCAGCTTAGGAGAGAGCGGACTTGAGCAGTTCTTC. Its translation: CASSLGESGLEQFF.

This clonotype came up many times. The V and J genes are TRBV7-2 and TRBJ1-5, with TRBD1 as a possible D gene (5 bases). The CDR3 extends over 16 amino acids. Per the germline V gene, CDR1 is SGHTA and CDR2 is FQGNSA. Trimming shortened V by 1 base and J by 0 bases, and 10 bases separated the two germline ends. DNA of the CDR3: TGTGCCAGCAGCTTAGGCACAGGTAATAGCAATCAGCCCCAGCATTTT. Translation gives CASSLGTGNSNQPQHF. Supplemented by reference TRBV7-2 and TRBJ1-5, the full variable domain reads GAGVSQSPSNKVTEKGKDVELRCDPISGHTALYWYRQSLGQGLEFLIYFQGNSAPDKSGLPSDRFSAERTGGSVSTLTIQRTQQEDSAVYLCASSLGTGNSNQPQHFGDGTRLSIL.